A single sample is the source of the 4 T cell receptor beta chains below, sequenced in a study of T cell responses to AZD1222 COVID-19 vaccine. TCRdb keeps only in-frame clones here, not all; method: immunoSEQ multiplex PCR. Among some 110,000 clones listed, 85% to 90% were seen once. The sequenced sample was peripheral blood, obtained 28 days after the second AZD1222 dose. These receptors all stem from an adult who received the AZD1222 COVID-19 vaccine.

V and J are TRBV5-1 and TRBJ2-3, with 7 bases lining up with TRBD1. Per the germline V gene, CDR1 is SGHRS and CDR2 is YFSETQ. The trim removed 4 bases at V and 4 bases at J, leaving 6 bases unmatched. This CDR3 is built from 14 residues. Here the CDR3 DNA reads TGCGCCAGCAGCCCAGACAGGGCCCCAGATACGCAGTATTTT. Its protein product is CASSPDRAPDTQYF.

This CDR3 reads CASSLTSSGAVFSYEQYF. The DNA for the CDR3 is TGTGCCAGCAGCTTAACTTCTAGCGGGGCAGTATTCTCCTACGAGCAGTACTTC. The chain couples TRBV7-2 to TRBJ2-7, with 9 nucleotides matching TRBD2. V was clipped by 2 bases and J by 0 bases; unmatched bases: 11. Germline assignment: CDR1 SGHTA and CDR2 FQGNSA. The CDR3 spans 18 residues.

V gene TRBV18 combines with J gene TRBJ1-5; perhaps TRBD1 as D (5 bases). The CDR3 is 14 residues long. CDR1 and CDR2 (germline): KGHSH, LQKENI. Trimming took off 2 bases at V and 2 bases at J, with 7 bases between the two ends. DNA for the CDR3: TGTGCCAGCTCACCAGGGGGGGGCAATCAGCCCCAGCATTTT. Its protein is CASSPGGGNQPQHF.

The chain couples TRBV2 to TRBJ1-2; D ambiguous. V was trimmed by 3 bases and J by 8 bases, leaving 13 bases between them. The germline CDR1 and CDR2 sequences are SNHLY and FYNNEI. The CDR3 runs 13 residues. The CDR3 protein is CASSDSTSWGYTF. The CDR3 coding sequence is TGTGCCAGCAGTGATTCCACTTCCTGGGGCTACACCTTC.